This T cell receptor beta chain was retrieved from a study of identical twins. Study conclusions and caveats: Analyses based on zero insertions could be partly confounded by invariant MAIT and iNKT cells.

TCRdb fed the 5' RACE reads into MiXCR, producing one record per CDR3 protein. Of about 500,000 distinct CDR3 sequences listed, roughly an eighth are singletons. CDR1 and CDR2 (germline): SGHAT, FQNNGV. The CDR3 consists of 14 residues. This clonotype has ten or more counts. Antigen: not known. Sequence at one end of the junction differs from germline and may be a read error. Healthy Caucasian donors formed the entire cohort. Separately, the same data were catalogued under a study of yellow fever vaccine responses in identical twins.

The receptor comes from a woman under 30 in good health. The chain couples TRBV11-2 to TRBJ2-7; D unresolved. Sequencing used CD4+ T cells sorted from blood. The CDR3 sequence is CASSLDPRSYEQYF. DNA of the CDR3: TGTGCCAGCAGCCTAGATCCTAGGTCCTACGAGCAGTACTTC.